This is a list of T cell receptor beta chains from one sample in a study of identical twins. TCRdb re-derived calls from the 5' RACE reads in MiXCR, one entry per CDR3 protein. This table has approximately 550,000 distinct CDR3 sequences, under 25% appearing once. This sample was also put to use in a study of yellow fever vaccine responses in identical twins.

The sequenced sample was CD4+ T cells sorted from blood. The receptors originated from a young woman in good health. Each CDR3 is given with its conserved first and last residue. D genes are given only for firm matches. A row's size may be missing; if present it is once, few, many or a size class.

cdr3_aa cdr3_nt clone_size cdr3_length v_call d_call j_call
CSGTQVPFQYF TGCAGTGGTACCCAGGTCCCGTTCCAGTACTTC few 11 TRBV20-1 . TRBJ2-5
CASSLAQWPAEDSYNEQFF TGTGCCAGCAGCCTAGCCCAATGGCCAGCGGAGGACTCCTACAATGAGCAGTTCTTC . 19 TRBV11-1 . TRBJ2-1
CASSRFTGGHEAFF TGTGCCAGCAGTCGATTCACAGGGGGCCATGAAGCTTTCTTT few 14 TRBV27 TRBD1 TRBJ1-1
CSARVASGGPKNSQYF TGCAGTGCTAGAGTGGCTAGCGGGGGACCTAAAAACAGTCAGTACTTC . 16 TRBV20-1 TRBD2 TRBJ2-4
CASSLGDRGGNQPQHF TGCGCCAGCAGCTTGGGGGACAGGGGAGGGAATCAGCCCCAGCATTTT many 16 TRBV5-1 TRBD1 TRBJ1-5
CASSLLAGRSNEQFF TGTGCCAGCAGCTTACTAGCGGGAAGGTCTAATGAGCAGTTCTTC few 15 TRBV7-3 TRBD2 TRBJ2-1
CASSLWGGASTDTQYF TGTGCCAGCAGTTTATGGGGGGGGGCTAGCACAGATACGCAGTATTTT few 16 TRBV12-3/TRBV12-4 . TRBJ2-3
CASSGQGLPMYEQYF TGTGCCAGCAGTGGTCAGGGCCTTCCCATGTACGAGCAGTACTTC . 15 TRBV2 . TRBJ2-7
CSASGLAGDRSYNEQFF TGCAGTGCTTCCGGGCTAGCGGGGGACCGCTCCTACAATGAGCAGTTCTTC . 17 TRBV20-1 TRBD2 TRBJ2-1
CASRGTSGKAGELFF TGTGCCAGCAGGGGAACTAGCGGGAAGGCCGGGGAGCTGTTTTTT few 15 TRBV14 TRBD2 TRBJ2-2
CASSLEAYQPQHF TGTGCCAGCAGCTTAGAGGCTTATCAGCCCCAGCATTTT . 13 TRBV7-2 . TRBJ1-5
CASSHDSGGLSRGPLHF TGCGCCAGCAGCCACGACAGCGGGGGGCTCTCTCGGGGACCCCTCCACTTT . 17 TRBV4-1 . TRBJ1-6
CASRVPGLPTHEQFF TGTGCCAGCAGGGTACCGGGACTCCCCACGCATGAGCAGTTCTTC few 15 TRBV28 . TRBJ2-1
CASSNQRGLTRNTQYF TGTGCCAGCAGCAACCAAAGAGGACTGACCCGGAATACGCAGTATTTT few 16 TRBV12-3/TRBV12-4 . TRBJ2-3
CASLLGANSPLHF TGTGCCAGCCTCTTGGGGGCTAATTCACCCCTCCACTTT few 13 TRBV7-9 . TRBJ1-6
CASSPLRGGIGELFF TGTGCCAGCAGCCCTCTTCGCGGGGGGATCGGGGAGCTGTTTTTT . 15 TRBV11-2 TRBD2 TRBJ2-2
CASSVIAGGKTDTQYF TGTGCCAGCAGTGTAATAGCGGGAGGGAAAACAGATACGCAGTATTTT few 16 TRBV25-1 TRBD2 TRBJ2-3
CASTLTPLRDRGLLSNQPQHF TGTGCCAGCACCCTCACCCCTCTTCGGGACAGGGGGCTTCTGAGCAATCAGCCCCAGCATTTT few 21 TRBV11-2 TRBD1 TRBJ1-5
CASSFGDPVYNEQFF TGTGCCAGCAGCTTTGGGGATCCCGTATACAATGAGCAGTTCTTC few 15 TRBV7-3 . TRBJ2-1
CASSYGRLGGFYGYTF TGTGCCAGCAGTTACGGAAGATTAGGGGGTTTCTATGGCTACACCTTC . 16 TRBV6-5 . TRBJ1-2
CASSGLAGASDTQYF TGTGCCAGCAGTGGACTAGCGGGGGCCTCAGATACGCAGTATTTT . 15 TRBV6-1 TRBD2 TRBJ2-3
CASSQAPPNRDSAYGYTF TGCGCCAGCAGCCAAGCGCCCCCTAACCGGGACAGCGCCTATGGCTACACCTTC few 18 TRBV4-1 TRBD1 TRBJ1-2
CASSPGTSGRIQTQYF TGTGCCAGCAGCCCCGGGACTAGCGGGAGGATCCAGACCCAGTACTTC . 16 TRBV7-8 TRBD2 TRBJ2-5
CSARVLGRVNEQFF TGCAGTGCTAGAGTTCTAGGTCGAGTGAATGAGCAGTTCTTC few 14 TRBV20-1 . TRBJ2-1
CASSPRRTLHYNEQFF TGTGCCAGCAGCCCAAGACGTACCCTCCACTACAATGAGCAGTTCTTC once 16 TRBV11-1 . TRBJ2-1
CASSLGLRQETQYF TGTGCCAGCAGCCTAGGATTGCGTCAAGAGACCCAGTACTTC few 14 TRBV6-1 . TRBJ2-5
CASSRERNSPLHF TGTGCCAGCTCGCGAGAACGGAATTCACCCCTCCACTTT many 13 TRBV18 . TRBJ1-6
CASSKGNTEAFF TGTGCCAGCAGCAAGGGAAACACTGAAGCTTTCTTT . 12 TRBV21-1 . TRBJ1-1
CASSEDQGPYEQYF TGTGCCAGCAGTGAGGATCAGGGGCCCTACGAGCAGTACTTC . 14 TRBV2 . TRBJ2-7
CASSPRIAGSSYEQYF TGTGCCAGCAGTCCCCGAATAGCGGGAAGCTCCTACGAGCAGTACTTC . 16 TRBV12-3/TRBV12-4 TRBD2 TRBJ2-7
CASSRAWTGGTDTQYF TGTGCCAGCAGTCGGGCTTGGACAGGGGGTACAGATACGCAGTATTTT few 16 TRBV6-1 TRBD1 TRBJ2-3
CASSFGTQSYYEQYF TGCGCCAGCAGCTTCGGGACACAATCGTACTACGAGCAGTACTTC few 15 TRBV5-1 . TRBJ2-7
CASSPWIGITEAFF TGTGCCAGCAGCCCTTGGATCGGGATTACTGAAGCTTTCTTT few 14 TRBV7-9 . TRBJ1-1
CSARTPIHRGGETQYF TGCAGTGCTAGAACACCAATCCACAGGGGCGGAGAGACCCAGTACTTC . 16 TRBV20-1 TRBD1 TRBJ2-5
CAISESWSSGANVLTF TGTGCCATCAGTGAGTCTTGGAGCTCTGGGGCCAACGTCCTGACTTTC . 16 TRBV10-3 . TRBJ2-6
CASSLKPTGFEQFF TGTGCCAGCAGTCTAAAACCGACAGGGTTTGAGCAGTTCTTC . 14 TRBV27 TRBD1 TRBJ2-1
CASSLGSRGAKNIQYF TGTGCCAGCAGTTTGGGTAGCCGGGGAGCCAAAAACATTCAGTACTTC . 16 TRBV28 . TRBJ2-4
CASSQEGLRTDTQYF TGTGCCAGCAGCCAAGAAGGCCTACGGACAGATACGCAGTATTTT . 15 TRBV14 . TRBJ2-3
CASSLRGQGNYEQYF TGTGCCAGCAGCCTACGAGGACAGGGGAACTACGAGCAGTACTTC . 15 TRBV3-1 TRBD1 TRBJ2-7
CATSDFSDTQYF TGTGCCACCAGTGATTTCTCAGATACGCAGTATTTT . 12 TRBV24-1 . TRBJ2-3
CASSLAVAPRQPQHF TGTGCCAGCAGCTTGGCGGTGGCCCCTCGCCAGCCCCAGCATTTT few 15 TRBV5-5 . TRBJ1-5
CSARDLRDSNQPQHF TGCAGTGCTAGAGATCTCCGGGATAGCAATCAGCCCCAGCATTTT . 15 TRBV20-1 . TRBJ1-5
CASSDRFLNTEAFF TGTGCCAGCAGTGACAGGTTTTTGAACACTGAAGCTTTCTTT few 14 TRBV2 . TRBJ1-1
CASSSLGQGREQYF TGTGCCAGCAGCTCCCTGGGACAGGGAAGAGAGCAGTACTTC few 14 TRBV5-6 TRBD1 TRBJ2-7
CATNRDSVSGNTIYF TGTGCCACAAATCGGGACAGCGTCTCTGGAAACACCATATATTTT . 15 TRBV10-3 TRBD1 TRBJ1-3
CSANREGNYGYTF TGCAGTGCTAATCGTGAGGGGAACTATGGCTACACCTTC few 13 TRBV20-1 . TRBJ1-2
CSARDPARTGNTEAFF TGCAGTGCTAGAGATCCCGCCCGGACAGGGAACACTGAAGCTTTCTTT few 16 TRBV20-1 TRBD1 TRBJ1-1
CASGWGAGETQYF TGTGCTAGTGGTTGGGGGGCTGGAGAGACCCAGTACTTC few 13 TRBV12-5 . TRBJ2-5